In its sample, the clone carrying this T cell receptor (beta chain) was seen many times. Its antigen is unidentified. Each CDR3 protein gets one entry after TCRdb re-called the 5' RACE reads with MiXCR. The sample lists about 530,000 distinct CDR3 sequences; approximately 14% were seen once. All donors were healthy, and all were Caucasian. The V gene end was trimmed by 8 bases and the J gene end by 4 bases; junction bases not matched to a gene: 10. The CDR3 is made up of 15 amino acids. CDR1 is LGHNT and CDR2 is FRNRAP in the germline V gene. The data originate from a study of identical twins. General study points: For out-of-frame beta sequences, excess twin sharing was weaker. There were fewer insertions in abundant cord blood beta clonotypes, but memory repertoires showed no such pattern.

These records were also assigned to another study, of yellow fever vaccine responses in identical twins.

The sample was CD4+ T cells sorted from blood. The source is a woman aged 18-30 years in good health. The chain carries TRBV12-5 and TRBJ2-1; TRBD1 matches at 8 bases. CDR3 coding DNA: TGTGCTAGTACCGCCGGGACAGGATTATACAATGAGCAGTTCTTC. Its translation: CASTAGTGLYNEQFF.